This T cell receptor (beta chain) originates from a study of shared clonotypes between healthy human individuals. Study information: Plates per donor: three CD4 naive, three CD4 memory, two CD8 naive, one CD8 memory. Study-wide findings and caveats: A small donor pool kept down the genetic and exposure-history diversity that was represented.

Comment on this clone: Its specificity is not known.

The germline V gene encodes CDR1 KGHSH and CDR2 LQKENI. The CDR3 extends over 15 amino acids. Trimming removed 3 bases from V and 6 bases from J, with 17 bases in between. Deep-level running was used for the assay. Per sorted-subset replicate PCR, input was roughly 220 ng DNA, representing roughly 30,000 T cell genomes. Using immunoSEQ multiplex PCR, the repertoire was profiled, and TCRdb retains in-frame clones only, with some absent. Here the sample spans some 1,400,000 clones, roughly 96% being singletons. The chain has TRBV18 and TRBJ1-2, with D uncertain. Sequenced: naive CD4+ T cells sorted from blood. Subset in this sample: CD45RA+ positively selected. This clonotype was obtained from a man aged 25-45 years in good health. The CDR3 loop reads CASSPVIQRENGYTF. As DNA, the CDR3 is TGTGCCAGCTCACCGGTCATTCAACGTGAAAATGGCTACACCTTC.